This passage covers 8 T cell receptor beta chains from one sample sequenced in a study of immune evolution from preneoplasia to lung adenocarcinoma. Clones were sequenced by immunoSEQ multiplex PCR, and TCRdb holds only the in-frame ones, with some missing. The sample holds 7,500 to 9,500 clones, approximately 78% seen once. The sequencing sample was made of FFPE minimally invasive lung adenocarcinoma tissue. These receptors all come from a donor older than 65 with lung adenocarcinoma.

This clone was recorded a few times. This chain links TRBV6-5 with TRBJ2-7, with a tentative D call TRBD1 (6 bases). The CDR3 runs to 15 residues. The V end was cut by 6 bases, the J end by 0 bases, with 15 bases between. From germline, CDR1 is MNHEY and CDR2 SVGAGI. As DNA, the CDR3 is TGTGCCAGCAGGAACAGGGTTAGGCGCTCCTACGAGCAGTACTTC. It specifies CASRNRVRRSYEQYF.

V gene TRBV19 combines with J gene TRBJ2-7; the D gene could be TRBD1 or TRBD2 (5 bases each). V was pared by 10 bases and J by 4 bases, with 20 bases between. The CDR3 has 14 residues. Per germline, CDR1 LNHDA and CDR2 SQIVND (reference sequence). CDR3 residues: CANPTGAAGYEQYF. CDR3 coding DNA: TGTGCCAACCCTACCGGGGCAGCCGGATACGAGCAGTACTTC.

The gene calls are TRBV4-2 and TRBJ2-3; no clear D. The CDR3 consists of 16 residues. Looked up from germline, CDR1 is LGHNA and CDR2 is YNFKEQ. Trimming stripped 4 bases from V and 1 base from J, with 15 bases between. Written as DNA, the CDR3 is TGTGCCAGCAGCCCTCTGACCCGAGACGGCACAGATACGCAGTATTTT. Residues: CASSPLTRDGTDTQYF.

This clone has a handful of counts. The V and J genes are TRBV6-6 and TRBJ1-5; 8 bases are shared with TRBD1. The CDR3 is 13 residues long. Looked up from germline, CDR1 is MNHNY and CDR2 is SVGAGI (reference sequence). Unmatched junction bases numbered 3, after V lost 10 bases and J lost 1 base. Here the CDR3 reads CATTGGSNQPQHF. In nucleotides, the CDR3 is TGTGCCACCACAGGGGGGAGCAATCAGCCCCAGCATTTT.

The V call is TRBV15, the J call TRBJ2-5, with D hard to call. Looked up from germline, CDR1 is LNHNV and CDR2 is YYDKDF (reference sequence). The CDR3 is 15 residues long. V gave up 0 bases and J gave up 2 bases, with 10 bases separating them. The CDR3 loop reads CATSRDFGPQETQYF. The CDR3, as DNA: TGTGCCACCAGCAGAGATTTTGGGCCTCAAGAGACCCAGTACTTC.

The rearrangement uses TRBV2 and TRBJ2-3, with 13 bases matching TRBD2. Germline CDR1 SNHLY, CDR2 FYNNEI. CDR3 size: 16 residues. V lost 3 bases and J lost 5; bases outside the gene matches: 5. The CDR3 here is CASSDGLAGVGDTQYF. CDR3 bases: TGTGCCAGCAGTGACGGACTAGCGGGAGTCGGAGATACGCAGTATTTT.

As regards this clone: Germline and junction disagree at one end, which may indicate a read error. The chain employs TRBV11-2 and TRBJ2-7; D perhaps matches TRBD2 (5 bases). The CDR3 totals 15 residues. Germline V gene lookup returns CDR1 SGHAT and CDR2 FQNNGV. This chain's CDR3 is CASSVERGSPYEQYF. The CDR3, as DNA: TGTGCCAGCAGCGTAGAGCGCGGGTCCCCCTACGAGCAGTACTTC.

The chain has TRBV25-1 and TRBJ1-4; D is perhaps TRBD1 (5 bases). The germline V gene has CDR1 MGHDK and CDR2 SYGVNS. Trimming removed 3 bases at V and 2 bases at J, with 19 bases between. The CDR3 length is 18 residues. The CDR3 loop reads CASSDTLAGVGTNEKLFF. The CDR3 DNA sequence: TGTGCCAGCAGTGATACATTAGCGGGGGTCGGGACTAATGAAAAACTGTTTTTT.